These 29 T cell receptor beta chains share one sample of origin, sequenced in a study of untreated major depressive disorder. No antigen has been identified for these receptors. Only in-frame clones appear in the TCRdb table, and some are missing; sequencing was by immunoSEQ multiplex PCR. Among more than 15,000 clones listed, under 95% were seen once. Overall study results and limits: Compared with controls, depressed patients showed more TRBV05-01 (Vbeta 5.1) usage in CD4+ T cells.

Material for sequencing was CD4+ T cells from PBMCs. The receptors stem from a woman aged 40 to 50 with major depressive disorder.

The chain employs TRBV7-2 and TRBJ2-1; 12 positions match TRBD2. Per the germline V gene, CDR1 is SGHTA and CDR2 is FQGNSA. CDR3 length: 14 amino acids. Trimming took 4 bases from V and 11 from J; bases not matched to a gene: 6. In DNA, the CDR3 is TGTGCCAGCAGCTACCGACTAGCGGGGGACCAGCAGTTCTTC. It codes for CASSYRLAGDQQFF.

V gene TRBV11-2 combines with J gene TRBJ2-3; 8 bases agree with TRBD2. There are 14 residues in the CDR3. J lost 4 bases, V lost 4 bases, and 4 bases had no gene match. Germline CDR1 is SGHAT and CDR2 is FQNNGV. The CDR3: CASSSEGLADTQYF. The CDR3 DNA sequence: TGTGCCAGCAGCTCAGAGGGACTAGCAGATACGCAGTATTTT.

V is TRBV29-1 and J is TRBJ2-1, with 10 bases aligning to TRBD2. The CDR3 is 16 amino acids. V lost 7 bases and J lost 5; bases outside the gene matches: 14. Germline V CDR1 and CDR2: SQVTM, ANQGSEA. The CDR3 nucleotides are TGCAGCGGTGGAAGAAGCAGACTAGCGGGTCACAATGAGCAGTTCTTC. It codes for CSGGRSRLAGHNEQFF.

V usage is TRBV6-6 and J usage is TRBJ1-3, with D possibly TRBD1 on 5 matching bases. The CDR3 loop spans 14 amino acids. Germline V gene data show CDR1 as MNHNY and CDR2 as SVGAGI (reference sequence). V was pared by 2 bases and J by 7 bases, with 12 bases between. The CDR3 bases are TGTGCCAGCAGTTACAGGGGTATGAGGAACACCATATATTTT. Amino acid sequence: CASSYRGMRNTIYF.

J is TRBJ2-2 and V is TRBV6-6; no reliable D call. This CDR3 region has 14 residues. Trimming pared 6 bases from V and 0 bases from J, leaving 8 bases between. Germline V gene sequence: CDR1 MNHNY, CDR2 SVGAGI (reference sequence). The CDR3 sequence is CASSWDPNTGELFF. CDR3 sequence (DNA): TGTGCCAGCAGCTGGGATCCGAACACCGGGGAGCTGTTTTTT.

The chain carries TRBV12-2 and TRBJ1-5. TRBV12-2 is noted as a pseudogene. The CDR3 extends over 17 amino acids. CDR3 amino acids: CASRVVIRGKENQPQHF. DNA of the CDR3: TGTGCAAGTCGCGTAGTCATTCGAGGGAAGGAGAATCAGCCCCAGCATTTT.

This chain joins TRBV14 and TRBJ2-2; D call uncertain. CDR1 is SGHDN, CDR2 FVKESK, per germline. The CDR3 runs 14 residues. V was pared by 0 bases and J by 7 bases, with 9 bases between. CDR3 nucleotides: TGTGCCAGCAGCCAAGATTCGATAAACGGGGAGCTGTTTTTT. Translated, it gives CASSQDSINGELFF.

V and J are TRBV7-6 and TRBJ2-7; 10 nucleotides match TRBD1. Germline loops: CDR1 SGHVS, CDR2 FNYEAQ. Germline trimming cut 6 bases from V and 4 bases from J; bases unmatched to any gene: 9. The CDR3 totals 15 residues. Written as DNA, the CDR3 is TGTGCCAGCAGTTCCTACCGGGACAGGGGATACGAGCAGTACTTC. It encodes CASSSYRDRGYEQYF.

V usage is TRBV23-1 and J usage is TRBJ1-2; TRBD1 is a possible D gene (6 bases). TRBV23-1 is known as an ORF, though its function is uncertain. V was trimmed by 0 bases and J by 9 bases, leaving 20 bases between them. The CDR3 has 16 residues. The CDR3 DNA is TGCGCCAGCAGTCAATCAGAGGAACAGGGAGTTTTCCGCTACACCTTC. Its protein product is CASSQSEEQGVFRYTF.

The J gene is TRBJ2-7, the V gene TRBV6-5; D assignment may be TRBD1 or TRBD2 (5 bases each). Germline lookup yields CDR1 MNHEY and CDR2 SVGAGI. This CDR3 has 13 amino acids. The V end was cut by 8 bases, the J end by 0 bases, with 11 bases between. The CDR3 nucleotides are TGTGCCAGCGGGACGCTGAGCTCCTACGAGCAGTACTTC. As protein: CASGTLSSYEQYF.

The CDR3 bases are TGTGCCAGCAGTTACGGACGCAGGACCTACGAGCAGTACTTC. Protein sequence: CASSYGRRTYEQYF. This chain links TRBV6-5 with TRBJ2-7; D remains unclear. The germline V gene encodes CDR1 MNHEY and CDR2 SVGAGI. V lost 2 bases to trimming and J lost 2 bases, with 10 bases between them. This CDR3 is 14 amino acids long.

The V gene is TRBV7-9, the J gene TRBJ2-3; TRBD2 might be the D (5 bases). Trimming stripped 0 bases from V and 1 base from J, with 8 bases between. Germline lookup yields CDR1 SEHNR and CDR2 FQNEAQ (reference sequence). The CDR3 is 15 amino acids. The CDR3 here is CASSLALAGTDTQYF. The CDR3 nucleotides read TGTGCCAGCAGCTTAGCCCTAGCCGGCACAGATACGCAGTATTTT.

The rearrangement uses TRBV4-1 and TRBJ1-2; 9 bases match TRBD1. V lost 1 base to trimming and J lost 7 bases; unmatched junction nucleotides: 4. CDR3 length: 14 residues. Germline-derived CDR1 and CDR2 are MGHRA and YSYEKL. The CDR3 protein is CASSQVGQGVGYTF. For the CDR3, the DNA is TGCGCCAGCAGCCAAGTGGGACAGGGTGTTGGCTACACCTTC.

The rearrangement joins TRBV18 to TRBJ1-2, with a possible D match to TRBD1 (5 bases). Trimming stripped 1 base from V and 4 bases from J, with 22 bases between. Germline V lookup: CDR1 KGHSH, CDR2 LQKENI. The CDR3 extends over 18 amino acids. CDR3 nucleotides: TGTGCCAGCTCACCACGTTCCCCTCCATTCGACAGCGCCTATGGCTACACCTTC. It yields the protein CASSPRSPPFDSAYGYTF.

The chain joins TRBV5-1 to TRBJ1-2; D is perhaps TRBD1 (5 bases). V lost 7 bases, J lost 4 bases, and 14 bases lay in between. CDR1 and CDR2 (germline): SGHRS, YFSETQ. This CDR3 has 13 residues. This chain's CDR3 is CASGAGTAYGYTF. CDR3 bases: TGCGCCAGCGGCGCCGGGACGGCCTATGGCTACACCTTC.

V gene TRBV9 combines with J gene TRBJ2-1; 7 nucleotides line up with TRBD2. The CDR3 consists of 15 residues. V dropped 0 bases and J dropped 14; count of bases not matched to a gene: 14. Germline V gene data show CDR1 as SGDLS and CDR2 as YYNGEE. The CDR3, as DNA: TGTGCCAGCAGCGTAGATTTGGGGGGTAGCGGGCAGGAGTTCTTC. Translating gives CASSVDLGGSGQEFF.

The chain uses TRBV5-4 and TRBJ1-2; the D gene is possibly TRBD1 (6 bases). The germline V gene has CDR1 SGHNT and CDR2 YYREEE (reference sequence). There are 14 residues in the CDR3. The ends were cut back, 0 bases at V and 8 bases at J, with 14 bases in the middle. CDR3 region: CASSLELRGEGYTF. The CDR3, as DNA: TGTGCCAGCAGCTTGGAACTGAGGGGGGAAGGCTACACCTTC.

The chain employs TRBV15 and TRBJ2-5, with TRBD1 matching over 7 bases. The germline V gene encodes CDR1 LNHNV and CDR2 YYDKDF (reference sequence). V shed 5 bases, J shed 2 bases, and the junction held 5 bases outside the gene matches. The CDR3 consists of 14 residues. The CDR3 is CATSGWDRQETQYF. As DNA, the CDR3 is TGTGCCACCAGCGGCTGGGACAGACAAGAGACCCAGTACTTC.

DNA for the CDR3: TGTGCCAGCAGGGCCCGGCATGGCTACACCTTC. Encoded protein: CASRARHGYTF. This rearrangement joins TRBV7-9 to TRBJ1-2; no reliable D call. The CDR3 length is 11 residues. V was cut by 6 bases and J by 6 bases, with 8 bases left in between. The germline gives CDR1 SEHNR, CDR2 FQNEAQ (reference sequence).

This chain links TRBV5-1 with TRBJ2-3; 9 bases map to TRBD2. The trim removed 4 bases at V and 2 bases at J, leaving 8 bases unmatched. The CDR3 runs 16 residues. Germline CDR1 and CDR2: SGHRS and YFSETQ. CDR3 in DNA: TGCGCCAGCAGCAACTTAGCGGGGGTGGACACAGATACGCAGTATTTT. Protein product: CASSNLAGVDTDTQYF.

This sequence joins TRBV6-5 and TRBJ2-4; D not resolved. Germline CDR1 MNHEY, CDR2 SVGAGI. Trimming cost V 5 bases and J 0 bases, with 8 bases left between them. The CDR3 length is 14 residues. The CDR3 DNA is TGTGCCAGCAGTCGCAGTTTAGCCAAAAACATTCAGTACTTC. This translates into CASSRSLAKNIQYF.

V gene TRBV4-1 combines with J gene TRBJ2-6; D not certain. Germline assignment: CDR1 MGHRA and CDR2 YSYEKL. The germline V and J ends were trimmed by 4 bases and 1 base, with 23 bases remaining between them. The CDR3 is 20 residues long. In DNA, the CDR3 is TGCGCCAGCAGCCGGTACGGCGAAGGCAGACTTAGATCTGGGGCCAACGTCCTGACTTTC. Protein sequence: CASSRYGEGRLRSGANVLTF.

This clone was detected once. In DNA, the CDR3 is TGTGCCTGGAGTGGGGCCCATAGTGTGAACACTGAAGCTTTCTTT. It is translated as CAWSGAHSVNTEAFF. This sequence joins TRBV30 and TRBJ1-1; D is unresolved. This CDR3 has 15 residues. Germline V gene lookup returns CDR1 GTSNPN and CDR2 SVGIG (reference sequence). The V and J ends lost 1 base and 0 bases respectively, with 12 bases between them.

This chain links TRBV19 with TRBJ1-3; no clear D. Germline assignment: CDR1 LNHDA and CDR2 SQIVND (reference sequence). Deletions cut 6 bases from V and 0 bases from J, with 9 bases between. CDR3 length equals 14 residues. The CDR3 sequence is CASSGVYSGNTIYF. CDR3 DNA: TGTGCCAGTAGCGGGGTTTACTCTGGAAACACCATATATTTT.

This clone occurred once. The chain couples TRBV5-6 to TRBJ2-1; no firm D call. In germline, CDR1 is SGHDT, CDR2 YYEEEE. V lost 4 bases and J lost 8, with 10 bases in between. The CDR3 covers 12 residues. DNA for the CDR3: TGTGCCAGCAGCCTGACAAGGCATGAGCAGTTCTTC. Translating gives CASSLTRHEQFF.

The DNA of the CDR3 is TGTGCCAGCAGTTACTCGGTGCCTCTTAACACTGAAGCTTTCTTT. This codes for CASSYSVPLNTEAFF. The chain carries TRBV6-5 and TRBJ1-1; no reliable D call. The CDR3 has 15 amino acids. The germline V gene encodes CDR1 MNHEY and CDR2 SVGAGI. V was pared by 0 bases and J by 2 bases, with 10 bases between.

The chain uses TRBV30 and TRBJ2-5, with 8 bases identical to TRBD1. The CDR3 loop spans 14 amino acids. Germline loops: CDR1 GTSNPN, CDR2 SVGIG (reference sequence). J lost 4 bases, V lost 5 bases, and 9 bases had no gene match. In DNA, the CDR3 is TGTGCCTGGGGGACCGGGACAGGAGGAGAGACCCAGTACTTC. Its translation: CAWGTGTGGETQYF.

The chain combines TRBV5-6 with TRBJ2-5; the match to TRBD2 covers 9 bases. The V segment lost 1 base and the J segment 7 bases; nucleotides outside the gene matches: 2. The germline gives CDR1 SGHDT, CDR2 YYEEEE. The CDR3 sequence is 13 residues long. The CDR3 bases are TGTGCCAGCAGCTTGCCAGCGGGGGGGACCCAGTACTTC. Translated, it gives CASSLPAGGTQYF. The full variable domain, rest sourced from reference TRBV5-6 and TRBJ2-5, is DAGVTQSPTHLIKTRGQQVTLRCSPKSGHDTVSWYQQALGQGPQFIFQYYEEEERQRGNFPDRFSGHQFPNYSSELNVNALLLGDSALYLCASSLPAGGTQYFGPGTRLLVL.

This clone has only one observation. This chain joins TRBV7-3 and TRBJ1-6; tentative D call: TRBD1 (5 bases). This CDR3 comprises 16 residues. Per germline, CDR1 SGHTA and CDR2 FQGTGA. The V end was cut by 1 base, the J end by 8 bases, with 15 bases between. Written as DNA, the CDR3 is TGTGCCAGCAGCTTAATGGGCCCAGGGTGGGATTCACCCCTCCACTTT. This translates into CASSLMGPGWDSPLHF. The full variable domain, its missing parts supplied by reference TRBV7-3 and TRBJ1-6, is GAGVSQTPSNKVTEKGKYVELRCDPISGHTALYWYRQSLGQGPEFLIYFQGTGAADDSGLPNDRFFAVRPEGSVSTLKIQRTERGDSAVYLCASSLMGPGWDSPLHFGNGTRLTVT.